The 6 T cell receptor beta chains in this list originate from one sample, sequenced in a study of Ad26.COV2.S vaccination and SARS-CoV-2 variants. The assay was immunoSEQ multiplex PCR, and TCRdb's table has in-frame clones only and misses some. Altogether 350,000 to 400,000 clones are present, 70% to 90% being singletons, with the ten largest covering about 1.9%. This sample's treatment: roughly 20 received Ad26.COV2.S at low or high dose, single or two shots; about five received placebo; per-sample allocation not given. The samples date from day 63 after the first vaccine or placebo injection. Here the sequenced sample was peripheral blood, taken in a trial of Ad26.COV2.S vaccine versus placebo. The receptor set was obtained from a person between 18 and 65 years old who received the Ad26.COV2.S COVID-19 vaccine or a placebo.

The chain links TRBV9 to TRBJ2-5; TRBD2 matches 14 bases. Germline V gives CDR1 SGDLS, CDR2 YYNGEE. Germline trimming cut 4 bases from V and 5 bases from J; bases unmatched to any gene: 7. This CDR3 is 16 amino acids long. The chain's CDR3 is CASSPPGLAGAETQYF. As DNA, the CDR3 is TGTGCCAGCAGCCCTCCGGGACTAGCGGGAGCGGAGACCCAGTACTTC.

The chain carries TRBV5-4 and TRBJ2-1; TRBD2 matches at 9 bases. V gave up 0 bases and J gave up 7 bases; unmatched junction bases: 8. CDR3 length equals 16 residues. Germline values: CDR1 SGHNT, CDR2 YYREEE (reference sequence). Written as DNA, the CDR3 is TGTGCCAGCAGCTTGGCTTCCGGACTAGCGTTAAATGAGCAGTTCTTC. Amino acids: CASSLASGLALNEQFF.

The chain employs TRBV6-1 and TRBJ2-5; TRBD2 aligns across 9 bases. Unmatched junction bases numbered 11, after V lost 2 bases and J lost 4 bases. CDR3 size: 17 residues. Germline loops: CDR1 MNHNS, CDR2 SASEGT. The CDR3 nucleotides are TGTGCCAGCAGTGAACGGATAGCGGGAGTACCGGCAGAGACCCAGTACTTC. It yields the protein CASSERIAGVPAETQYF.

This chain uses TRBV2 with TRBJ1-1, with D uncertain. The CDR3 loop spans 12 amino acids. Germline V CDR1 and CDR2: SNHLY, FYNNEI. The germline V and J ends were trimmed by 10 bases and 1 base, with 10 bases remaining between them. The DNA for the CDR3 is TGTGCCACCTCCCCGGAGAACACTGAAGCTTTCTTT. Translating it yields CATSPENTEAFF.

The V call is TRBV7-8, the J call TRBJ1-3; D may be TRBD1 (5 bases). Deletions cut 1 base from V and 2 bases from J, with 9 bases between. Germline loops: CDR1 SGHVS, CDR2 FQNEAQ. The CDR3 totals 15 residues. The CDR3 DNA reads TGTGCCAGCAGCTTAGGGGGCGGGCCTGGAAACACCATATATTTT. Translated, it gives CASSLGGGPGNTIYF.

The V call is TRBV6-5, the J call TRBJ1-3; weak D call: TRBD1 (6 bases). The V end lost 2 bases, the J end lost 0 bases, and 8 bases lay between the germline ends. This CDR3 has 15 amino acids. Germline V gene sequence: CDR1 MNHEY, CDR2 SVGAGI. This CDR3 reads CASSYGTISGNTIYF. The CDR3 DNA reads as TGTGCCAGCAGTTACGGGACAATCTCTGGAAACACCATATATTTT.